This T cell receptor beta chain emerged from a study of blood T cell repertoires in COVID-19. Looking at the study overall: Acute-phase and convalescent COVID-19 samples originated in the United States, Italy and Spain. T cells, B-cell-depleted T cells, or PBMCs provided the cDNA or gDNA that served as material.

Trimming removed 8 bases from V and 2 bases from J, with 13 bases in between. This CDR3 comprises 13 residues. Germline lookup yields CDR1 LGHDT and CDR2 YNNKEL (reference sequence). How the authors handled the data: Amplified reference gene primers provided the basis for estimating nucleated cell counts. Profiling relied on immunoSEQ multiplex PCR, and the TCRdb table lists in-frame clones only, not all of them. V and J calls and clone size follow that table, whereas D and trimming were derived from the DNA. Of 240,000 or so clones listed, around nine tenths are singletons. The sequenced material came from peripheral blood. The clonotype comes from a woman between 40 and 55 years old who had recovered from COVID-19. The V and J genes are TRBV3-1 (or the pseudogene TRBV3-2) and TRBJ2-7; weak D call: TRBD2 (6 bases). In DNA, the CDR3 is TGTGCCAGCGCGGGGCTCAGAACCTACGAGCAGTACGTC. Protein sequence: CASAGLRTYEQYV.